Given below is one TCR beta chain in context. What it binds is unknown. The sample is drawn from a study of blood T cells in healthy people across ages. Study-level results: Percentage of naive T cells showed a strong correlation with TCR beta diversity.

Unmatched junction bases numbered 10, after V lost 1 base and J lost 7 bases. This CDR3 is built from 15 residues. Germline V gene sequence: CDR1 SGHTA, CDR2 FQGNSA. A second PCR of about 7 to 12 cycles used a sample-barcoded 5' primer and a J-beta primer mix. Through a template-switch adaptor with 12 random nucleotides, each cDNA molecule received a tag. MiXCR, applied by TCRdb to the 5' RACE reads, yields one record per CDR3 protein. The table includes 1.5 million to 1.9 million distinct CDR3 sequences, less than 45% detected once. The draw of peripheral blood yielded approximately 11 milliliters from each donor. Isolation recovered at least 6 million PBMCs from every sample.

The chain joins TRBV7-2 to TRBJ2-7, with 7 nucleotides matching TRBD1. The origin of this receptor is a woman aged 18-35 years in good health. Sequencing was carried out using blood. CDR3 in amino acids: CASSLGDRVRSEQYF. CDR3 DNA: TGTGCCAGCAGCTTAGGTGACAGGGTTCGGAGTGAGCAGTACTTC.